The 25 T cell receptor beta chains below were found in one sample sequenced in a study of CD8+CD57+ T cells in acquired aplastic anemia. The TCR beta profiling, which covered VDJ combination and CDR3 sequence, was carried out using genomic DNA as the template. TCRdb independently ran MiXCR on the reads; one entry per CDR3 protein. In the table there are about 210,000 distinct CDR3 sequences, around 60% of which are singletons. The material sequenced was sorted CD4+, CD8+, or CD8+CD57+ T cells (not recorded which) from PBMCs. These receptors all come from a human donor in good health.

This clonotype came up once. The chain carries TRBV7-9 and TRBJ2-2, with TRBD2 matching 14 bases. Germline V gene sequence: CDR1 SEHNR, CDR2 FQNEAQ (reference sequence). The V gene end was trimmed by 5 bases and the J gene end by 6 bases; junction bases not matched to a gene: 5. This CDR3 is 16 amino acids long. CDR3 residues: CASSIGTSGRSGELFF. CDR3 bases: TGTGCCAGCAGCATCGGGACTAGCGGGAGATCCGGGGAGCTGTTTTTT.

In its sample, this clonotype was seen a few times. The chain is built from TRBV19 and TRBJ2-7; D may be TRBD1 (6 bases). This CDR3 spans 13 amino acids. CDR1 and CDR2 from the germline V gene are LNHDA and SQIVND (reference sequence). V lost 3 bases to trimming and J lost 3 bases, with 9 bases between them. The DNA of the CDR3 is TGTGCCAGTAGTATCGCAGGGGTCTACGAGCAGTACTTC. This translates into CASSIAGVYEQYF.

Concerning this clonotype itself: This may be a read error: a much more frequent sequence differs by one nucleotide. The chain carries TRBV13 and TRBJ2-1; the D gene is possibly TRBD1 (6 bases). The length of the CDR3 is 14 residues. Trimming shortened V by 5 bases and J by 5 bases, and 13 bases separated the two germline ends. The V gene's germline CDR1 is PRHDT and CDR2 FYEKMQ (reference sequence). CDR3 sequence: CASSLRTVNNEQFF. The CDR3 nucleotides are TGTGCCAGCAGCCTCAGGACAGTCAACAATGAGCAGTTCTTC.

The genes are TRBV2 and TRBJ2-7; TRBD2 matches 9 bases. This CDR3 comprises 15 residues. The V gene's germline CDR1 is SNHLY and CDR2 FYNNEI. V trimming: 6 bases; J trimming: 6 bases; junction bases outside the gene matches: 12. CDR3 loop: CASRGLGGRAFEQYF. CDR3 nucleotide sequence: TGTGCCAGCAGGGGCCTTGGCGGGAGGGCCTTCGAGCAGTACTTC.

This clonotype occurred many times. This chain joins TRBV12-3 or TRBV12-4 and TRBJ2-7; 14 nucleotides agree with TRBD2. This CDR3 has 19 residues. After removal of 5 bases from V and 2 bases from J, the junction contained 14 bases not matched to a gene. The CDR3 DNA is TGTGCCAGCAGTGCGACTAGCGGGAGGGCCGCTCCGCCCACCTACGAGCAGTACTTC. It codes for CASSATSGRAAPPTYEQYF.

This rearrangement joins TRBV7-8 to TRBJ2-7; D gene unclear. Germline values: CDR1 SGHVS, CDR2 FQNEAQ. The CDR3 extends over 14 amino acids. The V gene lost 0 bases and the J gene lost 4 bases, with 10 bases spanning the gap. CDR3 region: CASSLAASAYEQYF. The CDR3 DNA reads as TGTGCCAGCAGCTTAGCAGCCTCGGCTTACGAGCAGTACTTC.

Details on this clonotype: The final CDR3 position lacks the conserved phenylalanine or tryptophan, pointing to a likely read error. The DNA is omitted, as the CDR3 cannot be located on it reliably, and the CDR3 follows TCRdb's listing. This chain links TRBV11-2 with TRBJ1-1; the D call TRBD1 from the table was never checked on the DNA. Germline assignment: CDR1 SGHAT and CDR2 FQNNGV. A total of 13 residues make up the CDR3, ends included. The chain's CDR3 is CASSLAPGAEASL.

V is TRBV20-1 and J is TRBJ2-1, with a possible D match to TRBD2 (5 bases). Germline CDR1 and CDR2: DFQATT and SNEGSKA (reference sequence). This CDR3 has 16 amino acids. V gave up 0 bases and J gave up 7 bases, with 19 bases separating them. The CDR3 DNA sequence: TGCAGTGCTAGAGACGTACTATCGGGGAAGATTAATGAGCAGTTCTTC. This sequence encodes CSARDVLSGKINEQFF.

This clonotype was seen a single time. The CDR3 region has the DNA TGTGCCAGCAGCCAAGATCTCGGTGAAAAACTGTTTTTT. It encodes CASSQDLGEKLFF. The rearrangement links TRBV14 to TRBJ1-4; D gene uncertain. The germline gives CDR1 SGHDN, CDR2 FVKESK. The V end was cut by 0 bases, the J end by 7 bases, with 6 bases between. The CDR3 loop spans 13 amino acids. Full variable domain (remainder filled in from reference TRBV14 and TRBJ1-4): EAGVTQFPSHSVIEKGQTVTLRCDPISGHDNLYWYRRVMGKEIKFLLHFVKESKQDESGMPNNRFLAERTGGTYSTLKVQPAELEDSGVYFCASSQDLGEKLFFGSGTQLSVL.

CDR3 DNA: TGTGCCAGCAGCTCGCCCCCAGCTACAGGTCACACCGGGGAGCTGTTTTTT. This gives the protein CASSSPPATGHTGELFF. The chain joins TRBV7-9 to TRBJ2-2; possibly TRBD1 for D (5 bases). The V gene's germline CDR1 is SEHNR and CDR2 FQNEAQ (reference sequence). The CDR3 is 17 residues long. The V end lost 4 bases, the J end lost 3 bases, and 18 bases lay between the germline ends.

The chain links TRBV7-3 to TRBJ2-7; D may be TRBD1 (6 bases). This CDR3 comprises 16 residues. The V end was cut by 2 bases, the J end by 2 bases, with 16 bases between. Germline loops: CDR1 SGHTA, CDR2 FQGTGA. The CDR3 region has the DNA TGTGCCAGCAGCTTAGCTACAGGGCTAAGCCCCTACGAGCAGTACTTC. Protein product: CASSLATGLSPYEQYF.

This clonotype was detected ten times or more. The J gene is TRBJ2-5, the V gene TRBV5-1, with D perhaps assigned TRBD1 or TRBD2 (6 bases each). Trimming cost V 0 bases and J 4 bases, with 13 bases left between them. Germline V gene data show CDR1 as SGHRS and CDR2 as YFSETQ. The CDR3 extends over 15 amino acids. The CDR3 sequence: CASSLVQQGGETQYF. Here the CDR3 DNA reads TGCGCCAGCAGCTTGGTCCAACAGGGAGGAGAGACCCAGTACTTC.

The DNA for the CDR3 is TGTGCCAGCAGTCGCCGCAGCGGGGGTGGGGACACAGATACGCAGTATTTT. Translated: CASSRRSGGGDTDTQYF. The chain is built from TRBV7-3 and TRBJ2-3, with TRBD2 identical over 8 bases. Losses at the gene ends were 6 bases for V and 2 bases for J; bases not matched to a gene: 13. CDR3 length equals 17 residues. CDR1 and CDR2 from the germline V gene are SGHTA and FQGTGA. The variable domain in full, with the rest retrieved from reference TRBV7-3 and TRBJ2-3, is GAGVSQTPSNKVTEKGKYVELRCDPISGHTALYWYRQSLGQGPEFLIYFQGTGAADDSGLPNDRFFAVRPEGSVSTLKIQRTERGDSAVYLCASSRRSGGGDTDTQYFGPGTRLTVL.

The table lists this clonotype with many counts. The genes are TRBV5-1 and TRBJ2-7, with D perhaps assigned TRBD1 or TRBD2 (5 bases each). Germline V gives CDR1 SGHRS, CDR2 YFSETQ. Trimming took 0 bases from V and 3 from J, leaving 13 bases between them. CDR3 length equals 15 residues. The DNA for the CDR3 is TGCGCCAGCAGCTTGGCCGAGGGACGGTTCTACGAGCAGTACTTC. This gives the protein CASSLAEGRFYEQYF.

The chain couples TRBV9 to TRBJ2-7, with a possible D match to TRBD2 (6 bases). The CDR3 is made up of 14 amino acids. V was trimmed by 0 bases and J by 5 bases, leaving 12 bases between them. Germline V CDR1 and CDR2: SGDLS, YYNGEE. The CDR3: CASSVGLASNEQYF. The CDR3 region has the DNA TGTGCCAGCAGCGTAGGGCTAGCGTCGAACGAGCAGTACTTC.

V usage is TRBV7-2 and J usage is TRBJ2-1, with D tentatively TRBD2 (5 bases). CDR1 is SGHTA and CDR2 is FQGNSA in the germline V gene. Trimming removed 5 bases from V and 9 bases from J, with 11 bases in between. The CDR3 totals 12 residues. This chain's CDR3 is CASSHDTSEQFF. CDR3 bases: TGTGCCAGCAGCCACGATACTAGTGAGCAGTTCTTC.

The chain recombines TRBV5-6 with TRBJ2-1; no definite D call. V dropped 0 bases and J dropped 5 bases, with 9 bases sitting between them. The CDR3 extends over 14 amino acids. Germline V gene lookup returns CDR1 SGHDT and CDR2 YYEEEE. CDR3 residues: CASSLEGSHNEQFF. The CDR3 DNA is TGTGCCAGCAGCTTGGAAGGGTCCCACAATGAGCAGTTCTTC.

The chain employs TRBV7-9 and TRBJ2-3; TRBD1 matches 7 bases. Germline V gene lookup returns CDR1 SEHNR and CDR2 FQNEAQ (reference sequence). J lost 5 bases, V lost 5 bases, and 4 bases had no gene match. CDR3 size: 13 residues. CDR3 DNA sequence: TGTGCCAGCAGCCGACAGGGTGAAGATACGCAGTATTTT. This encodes CASSRQGEDTQYF.

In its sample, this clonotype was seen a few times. For the CDR3, the DNA is TGCAGTGCTAGAGTAGACGGGGGGTCCAAACTGTTTTTT. Translating it yields CSARVDGGSKLFF. The J gene is TRBJ1-4, the V gene TRBV20-1; perhaps TRBD1 as D (5 bases). V was clipped by 1 base and J by 11 bases, with 14 bases between them. The CDR3 extends over 13 amino acids. From germline, CDR1 is DFQATT and CDR2 SNEGSKA (reference sequence).

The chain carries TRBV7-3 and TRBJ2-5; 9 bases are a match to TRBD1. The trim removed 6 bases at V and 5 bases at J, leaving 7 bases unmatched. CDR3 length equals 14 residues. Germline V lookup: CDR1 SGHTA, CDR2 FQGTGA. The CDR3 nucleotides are TGTGCCAGCAGTTCACAGGGGGCGATGGAGACCCAGTACTTC. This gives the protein CASSSQGAMETQYF.

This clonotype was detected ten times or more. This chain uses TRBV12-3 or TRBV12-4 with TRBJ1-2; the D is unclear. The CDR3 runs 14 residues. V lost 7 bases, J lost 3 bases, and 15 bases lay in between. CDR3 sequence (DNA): TGTGCCAGCACCCAACTCGCGGAGGACTATGGCTACACCTTC. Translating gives CASTQLAEDYGYTF.

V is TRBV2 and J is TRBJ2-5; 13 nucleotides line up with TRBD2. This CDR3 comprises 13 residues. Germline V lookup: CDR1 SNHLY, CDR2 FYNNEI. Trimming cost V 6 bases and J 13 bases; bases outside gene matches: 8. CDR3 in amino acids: CASRSRLAGGPYF. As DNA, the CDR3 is TGTGCCAGCAGGTCAAGACTAGCGGGAGGACCGTACTTC. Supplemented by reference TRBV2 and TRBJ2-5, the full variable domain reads EPEVTQTPSHQVTQMGQEVILRCVPISNHLYFYWYRQILGQKVEFLVSFYNNEISEKSEIFDDQFSVERPDGSNFTLKIRSTKLEDSAMYFCASRSRLAGGPYFGPGTRLLVL.

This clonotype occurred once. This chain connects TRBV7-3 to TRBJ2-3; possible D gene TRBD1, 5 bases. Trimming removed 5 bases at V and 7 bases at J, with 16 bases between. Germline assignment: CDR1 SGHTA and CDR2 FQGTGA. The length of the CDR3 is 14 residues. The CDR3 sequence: CASSTLDSPNTQYF. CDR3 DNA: TGTGCCAGCAGCACCTTAGACAGCCCCAATACGCAGTATTTT.

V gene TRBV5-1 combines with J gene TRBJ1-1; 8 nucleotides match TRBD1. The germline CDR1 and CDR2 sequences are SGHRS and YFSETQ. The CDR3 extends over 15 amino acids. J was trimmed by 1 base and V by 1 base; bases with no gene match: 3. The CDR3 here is CASSLTGTGNTEAFF. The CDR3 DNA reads TGCGCCAGCAGCTTGACGGGGACAGGGAACACTGAAGCTTTCTTT.

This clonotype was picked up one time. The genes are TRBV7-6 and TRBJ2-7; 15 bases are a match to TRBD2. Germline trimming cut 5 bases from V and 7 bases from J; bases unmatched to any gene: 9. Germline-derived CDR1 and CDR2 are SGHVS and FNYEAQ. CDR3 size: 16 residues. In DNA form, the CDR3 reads TGTGCCAGCAGCGTAGAGAGGACTAGCGGGGGGGGAGAGCAGTACTTC. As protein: CASSVERTSGGGEQYF.